This T cell receptor beta chain appears in the sequencing data of a study of breast tumors, draining lymph nodes, adjacent tissues. Study results and limitations: The data were judged consistent with most tumor T cells coming from lymph node and expanding in tumor. The lymph node origin of tumor T cells was framed as consistent with a hypothesis, not demonstrated. Tumor TCR diversity was below lymph nodes but above nontumor tissue.

The V gene's germline CDR1 is SGHKS and CDR2 YYEKEE (reference sequence). This CDR3 has 15 residues. With 1 base removed from V and 4 bases from J, the gap between germline ends came to 9 bases. Breast cancer patients provided tissue from their axillary draining lymph nodes. MiXCR, run by TCRdb on the multiplex PCR reads, gives a single entry per CDR3 protein. The sample carries more than 200,000 distinct CDR3 sequences, about 30% recorded once. This clonotype was detected ten times or more. Antigen: not known. The V and J genes are TRBV5-5 and TRBJ2-6, with no clear D. The TCR sequence derives from a female donor with breast cancer. Some clones in this sample may be carry-over from other donors' samples. Sequencing was done on a sample of axillary lymph node tissue. For the CDR3, the DNA is TGTGCCAGCAGCTTGACAAGTCAAGGGGCCAACGTCCTGACTTTC. Translated, it gives CASSLTSQGANVLTF.